The text below deals with one T cell receptor beta chain. Germline V lookup: CDR1 MNHEY, CDR2 SVGAGI. The CDR3 length is 15 residues. The junction had 8 bases not matched to a gene; V was cut back by 6 bases and J by 5 bases. The data stem from a study of blood T cell repertoires in COVID-19. Profiled with immunoSEQ multiplex PCR; TCRdb holds only in-frame clones, not every one. The data show fewer than 110,000 clones, with approximately 88% seen just once and 3% to 4.5% held by the top ten. The receptor was isolated from a woman aged 60 to 75 with acute or convalescent COVID-19. The rearrangement uses TRBV6-5 and TRBJ2-5; TRBD2 agrees at 11 bases. The sample consisted of peripheral blood. The CDR3 bases are TGTGCCAGCAGGTTAGCGGGAGGGCCGCGGGAGACCCAGTACTTC. Translating gives CASRLAGGPRETQYF.